The clone carrying this T cell receptor (beta chain) was counted between two and nine times. The antigen is unknown. MiXCR, run by TCRdb on the 5' RACE reads, gives a single entry per CDR3 protein. The table records just under 95,000 distinct CDR3 sequences, approximately 12% of them present only once. These data originate in a study of spatial heterogeneity in lung cancer. Whole-study context: TCR and UMI combinations that were unique each appeared, on average, more than ten times in raw reads.

Indicated time point: sample taken at primary tumor resection. Sequencing was performed on whole RNA extracted from tumor and nontumor lung tissue, or from frozen PBMC, and the material was left unsorted. Points from the study as a whole: Blood carried ubiquitous expanded tumor TCRs more at resection than follow-up.

This CDR3 region has 15 residues. Germline values: CDR1 SGHAT, CDR2 FQNNGV. With V trimmed by 1 base and J by 5 bases, 5 bases remained unmatched. Specimen: PBMCs, collected at surgery. This TCR came from a male donor with early-stage non-small cell lung cancer. The chain uses TRBV11-2 and TRBJ2-7; 10 nucleotides agree with TRBD1. The CDR3 here is CASSLAQGTGDEQYF. CDR3 nucleotides: TGTGCCAGCAGCTTAGCTCAAGGGACAGGGGACGAGCAGTACTTC.